Given below is one TCR beta chain in context. CDR3 length equals 16 residues. The V gene's germline CDR1 is SGHRS and CDR2 YFSETQ. The entry originates in a study of blood T cell repertoires in COVID-19. Here immunoSEQ multiplex PCR was the method, and the copy in TCRdb shows in-frame clones only, minus some. Among 200,000 to 300,000 clones listed, roughly 89% were seen once. The gene calls are TRBV5-1 and TRBJ2-1; 10 bases map to TRBD2. The receptor was isolated from a man aged 35-49 years who had recovered from COVID-19. The sample taken for sequencing was PBMCs or T cells enriched from blood (not recorded which). The CDR3 sequence: CATGAGSGGASNEQFF. Written as DNA, the CDR3 is TGCGCAACCGGAGCTGGAAGCGGGGGGGCCAGTAATGAGCAGTTCTTC.